Listed here is a single T cell receptor beta chain. The antigen remains undetermined. The source of the sample is a study of PD-1 blockade in classical Hodgkin lymphoma. Study observations and caveats: While CD8+ TCR diversity did not rise significantly by C4D1, CD4+ TCR diversity did.

Unmatched junction bases numbered 8, after V lost 0 bases and J lost 6 bases. CDR1 SQVTM and CDR2 ANQGSEA come from the germline V gene. CDR3 length: 16 amino acids. Noted time point: cycle 4 day 1 (C4D1), after 6 weeks of nivolumab. Every patient had relapsed following autologous stem cell transplantation, and cohorts differed in brentuximab vedotin exposure. The assay was immunoSEQ multiplex PCR, and TCRdb's table has in-frame clones only and misses some. The sample has tens of thousands of clones, around 86% seen once. The starting material was peripheral blood mononuclear cells (PBMCs), obtained before the fourth cycle of nivolumab. V is TRBV29-1 and J is TRBJ2-2, with 9 bases identical to TRBD2. The source is a human donor with classical Hodgkin lymphoma. The CDR3 reads CSVEDHASGVSGELFF. The CDR3 DNA sequence: TGCAGCGTTGAAGATCACGCTAGCGGGGTGTCCGGGGAGCTGTTTTTT.